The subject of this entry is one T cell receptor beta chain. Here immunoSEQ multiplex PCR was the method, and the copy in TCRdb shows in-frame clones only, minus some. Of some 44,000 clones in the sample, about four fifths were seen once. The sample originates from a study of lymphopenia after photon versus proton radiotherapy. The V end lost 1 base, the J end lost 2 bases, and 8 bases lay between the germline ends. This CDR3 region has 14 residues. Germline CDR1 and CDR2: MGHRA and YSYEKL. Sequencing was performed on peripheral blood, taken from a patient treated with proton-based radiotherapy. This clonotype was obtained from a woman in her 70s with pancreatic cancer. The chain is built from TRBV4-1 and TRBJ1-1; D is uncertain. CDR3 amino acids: CASSQGLFNTEAFF. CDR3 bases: TGCGCCAGCAGCCAAGGGTTATTCAACACTGAAGCTTTCTTT.